The sequence of this TCR beta chain was determined in a study of human T cells and chemical hapten exposure. Study-wide context: During the roughly 25-week study period, patients had diphenylcyclopropenone applied to the scalp every week.

The CDR3 sequence is 15 residues long. Germline-derived CDR1 and CDR2 are SGHTA and FQGNSA. Trimming took off 0 bases at V and 8 bases at J, with 13 bases between the two ends. Time point indicated: patch test 2, 6 weeks after DPC sensitization. This sample's treatment: therapeutic diphenylcyclopropenone sensitization with weekly scalp DPC. Extraction yielded total RNA from whole blood (unfractionated). MiXCR was run by TCRdb on the RACE reads, yielding one entry per CDR3 protein. The table includes roughly 43,000 distinct CDR3 sequences, roughly 10% detected once. This clonotype was recorded at least ten times. Its antigen is unidentified. General study results and limits: Significantly more large CDR3 similarity clusters arose among expanded TCRs than among controls.

The clonotype comes from a woman aged 25 to 39 with alopecia areata. Some clones in this sample may be carry-over from other donors' samples. The chain employs TRBV7-2 and TRBJ1-4, with D uncertain. The sequencing used whole blood, collected in connection with sensitization to the hapten diphenylcyclopropenone (DPC). The CDR3 sequence is CASSLASTEPEKLFF. The DNA for the CDR3 is TGTGCCAGCAGCTTAGCGTCTACGGAACCCGAAAAACTGTTTTTT. The full variable domain, with the rest looked up from reference TRBV7-2 and TRBJ1-4, is GAGVSQSPSNKVTEKGKDVELRCDPISGHTALYWYRQSLGQGLEFLIYFQGNSAPDKSGLPSDRFSAERTGGSVSTLTIQRTQQEDSAVYLCASSLASTEPEKLFFGSGTQLSVL.